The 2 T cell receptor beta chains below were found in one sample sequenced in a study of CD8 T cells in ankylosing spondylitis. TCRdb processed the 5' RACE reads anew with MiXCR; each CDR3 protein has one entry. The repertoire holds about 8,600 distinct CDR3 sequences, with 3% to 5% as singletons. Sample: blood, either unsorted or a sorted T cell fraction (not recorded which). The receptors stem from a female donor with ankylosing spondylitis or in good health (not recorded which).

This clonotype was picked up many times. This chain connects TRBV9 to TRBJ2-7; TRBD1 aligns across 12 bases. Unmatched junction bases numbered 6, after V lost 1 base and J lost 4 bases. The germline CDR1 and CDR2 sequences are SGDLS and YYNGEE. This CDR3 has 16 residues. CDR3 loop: CASSVFGDRGLYEQYF. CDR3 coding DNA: TGTGCCAGCAGCGTATTCGGGGACAGGGGGCTGTACGAGCAGTACTTC.

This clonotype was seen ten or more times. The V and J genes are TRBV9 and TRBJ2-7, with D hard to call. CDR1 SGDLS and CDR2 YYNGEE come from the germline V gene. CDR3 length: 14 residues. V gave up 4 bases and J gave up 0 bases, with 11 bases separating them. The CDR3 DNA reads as TGTGCCAGCAGCCCGTTCAAGAGCTCCTACGAGCAGTACTTC. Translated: CASSPFKSSYEQYF.